This entry features one T cell receptor beta chain sequence. This receptor's antigen is unknown. The sample holds no much larger clone one base away, and base qualities are not on file. This record belongs to a study of cytomegalovirus exposure and HLA in healthy donors (dated by TCRdb to 2016 to 2017). Concerning the study at large: An earlier analysis of 587 of the donors reported 250 to 300 Gb of sequence data and around 100 million unique TCR beta sequences obtained from around 190 million T cells. Around 300 gigabases of sequencing data and tens of millions of unique TCR sequences were included in an early release covering several hundred HLA-typed donors. Of the approximately 400 genotyped donors, approximately 83% fell in the genetic ancestry cluster associated with self-reported Caucasian donors. The aim of the study was to test whether cataloging public T cell receptors could identify signatures of past pathogen exposure. The study used immunosequencing to profile the T cell repertoires of approximately 650 subjects and linked those repertoires to cytomegalovirus serostatus. A separate validation cohort of over a hundred different subjects was used in addition to the roughly 720-subject first cohort. High-throughput TCR immunosequencing, statistical association of individual TCRs with disease status, and machine learning were combined to predict cytomegalovirus infection status. A later analysis re-examined previously published TCR beta repertoires from around 670 donors and added high-resolution HLA genotyping to investigate patterns of TCR occurrence. The later analysis used no new phenotypic data to find candidate immune exposures, relying instead on TCR beta sequences and their occurrence across donors. To decide whether each TCR beta V gene segment behaved as functional or pseudogenic, an earlier analysis of some 580 of the donors relied on high-throughput TCR beta sequencing. Alongside the repertoire data, information on donor age, sex, ethnicity and CMV serostatus was compiled. Genome-wide SNP genotypes for about 65% of the 666 donors were used in a later genetic analysis, which treated that subset as a discovery cohort. Every discovery cohort repertoire had been produced on one sequencing platform. HLA typing included class I and class II loci at four-digit resolution. Typing coverage varied by locus: roughly 629-630 donors for A, B, C, DRB1 and DQB1; approximately 520 for DQA1; over 600 for DPA1; more than 450 for DPB1. Because of strong linkage in the cohort, roughly five DR-DQ haplotypes were treated as single units for association and clustering. Among about 410 genotyped donors of the cohort, an average of approximately 240,000 unique TCR beta nucleotide sequences was sequenced per donor, of which about 19% were non-productive.

The library relied on the immunoSEQ multiplex PCR assay. For the multiplex PCR, a mixture combining 60 forward primers for TCR Vbeta segments and 13 reverse primers for TCR Jbeta segments was used. The CDR3 region of rearranged TCR beta genes was amplified from genomic DNA by a multiplex PCR assay. Amplified TCR beta libraries were sequenced as 87-base-pair reads on the Illumina HiSeq System. The paper's processing steps were these. In a later analysis, some 80 million unique TCR beta chains were counted across the roughly 610 repertoires, and roughly 10 million of these chains were shared by at least two donors. A nearest-neighbor algorithm error-corrected the raw reads and collapsed the reads into unique sequences, merging closely related sequences to remove PCR and sequencing errors. CDR3 sequences were aligned to IMGT reference sequences to assign V, D and J gene segments. Each retained sequence needed at least a six-nucleotide match to both a V gene segment and a J gene segment. Rearrangements were classified as productive when the CDR3 lacked stop codons and remained in frame with V and J, and all other rearrangements were classified as non-productive. CDR3 was defined according to IMGT convention as the region running from the second conserved V-encoded cysteine to the conserved J-encoded phenylalanine. In an earlier analysis of around 540 of the donors, sequences lacking an unambiguous match to a single V gene segment were excluded. An earlier analysis of 587 of the donors classified V segments as functional when productive rearrangements were above 56.7% and as segregating when the standard deviation between donors was above 5%. A statistical classification framework was developed to diagnose cytomegalovirus status using the catalog of TCR beta chain sequences. V and J gene assignment, in a later analysis, came from comparing TCR nucleotide sequences with IMGT/GENE-DB human TR gene sequences. A later analysis assigned CDR3 sequences and most-parsimonious VDJ recombination scenarios with the TCRdist pipeline. In a later analysis, every TCR beta chain was defined by the combination of its CDR3 amino acid sequence and its V-gene family, and reads without a unique V-gene family were dropped. To address suspected cross-contamination and a sequencing artifact, a later analysis removed under 600 highly shared, low-generation-probability nucleotide sequences. In a later analysis, a clonal expansion index for each public chain was calculated from normalized within-repertoire ranks of inferred template counts. In a later analysis, generation probabilities were computed with a VDJ recombination model fitted to out-of-frame rearrangements, and the resulting probabilities were checked against IGoR. In a later analysis, TCR-TCR, TCR-HLA and TCR-CMV co-occurrence was scored with hypergeometric tests, and a repertoire-size bias correction was applied to TCR pairs. In a later analysis, false discovery rates were estimated by permuting HLA or CMV assignments 20 times. A later analysis grouped co-occurring TCRs with DBSCAN, adding TCRdist sequence similarity when clustering within HLA-allele-positive subsets. Co-occurrence clustering excluded repertoires with fewer than 30,000 or more than 120,000 public chains, plus five with anomalous nucleotide sharing. The table was pulled from immuneACCESS by TCRdb, which kept in-frame rearrangements only. Such tables lose some clones; where checked, under half of the loss comes from unresolved V genes, and the rest has no known cause. The D gene and trimming were derived from the DNA, and the V and J assignments and clone size from that table. The sample table shows 100,000 to 150,000 clones, and 60% to 80% are seen once. Around 0.99% of the sample comes from the top ten.

The CDR3 has 13 amino acids, counting the end cysteine and phenylalanine. Left in the record is the CDR3 DNA by itself, 39 bases read in frame from the first base. V loses 3 bases, J loses 1 base, and the germline ends lie 6 bases apart. CDR1 and CDR2 are read off the germline V gene as SGHTA and FQGNSA. Overall study results and their limits: In a later genetic analysis, fewer N-insertions in productive TCRs were reported among donors in an Asian-associated ancestry cluster than the 666-donor mean. Immune exposure information for the cohort was limited to CMV serostatus. Across donors, most TCR sequences were observed very rarely, whereas some public TCRs were present in many individuals. Sequencing depth was assumed to be roughly uniform across donors in the presence/absence analyses, though that assumption may not hold. Because the 87-base-pair reads could not distinguish some IMGT-functional V segments, including TRBV6-2 and TRBV6-3, those segments were excluded. The study gave a list of about 160 TCR beta chains associated with cytomegalovirus. A further reported finding was that TCR beta sequences accurately predicted the HLA-A and HLA-B alleles for most subjects in the first cohort. In vitro tests confirmed that a few of the cytomegalovirus-associated TCR beta chains recognize cytomegalovirus antigens. The authors suggested that the approach could potentially be generalized to other disease states and immunological phenotypes. In an earlier analysis of 587 of the donors, most TCR beta V segments appeared in productive rearrangements about 87% or about 30% of the time, broadly matching IMGT annotations. Assigning TCR associations to individual alleles was difficult when HLA alleles, especially DR and DQ, strongly co-occurred. In a later analysis, most CMV-associated TCR beta chains were found to appear HLA-restricted, with HLA associations seemingly driven largely by CMV exposure. A group of highly shared sequence variants was considered likely to be a technical artifact of the sequencing pipeline. Only TCR beta chains were sequenced in this cohort, and the absence of alpha or paired-chain data limited detectable features. Correlated functional status among segregating V segments might reflect linkage disequilibrium, but an unknown experimental factor could not be ruled out. V-gene and J-gene trimming of TCR beta chains was associated with a missense DCLRE1C variant in a later genetic analysis, and the association was replicated in an independent cohort. A later analysis found that HLA-associated TCR beta chains were more clonally expanded and had lower generation probabilities than equally common non-associated chains. HLA typing was unavailable for some donors at each locus, so association tests used only the typed subset. According to a later analysis, TCR association rates differed among HLA loci, with DRB1 alleles showing the most associated TCRs and HLA-C alleles showing the fewest. Because counts were too low, about 18 rarely observed V segments, including chromosome 9 orphons, were excluded from the earlier analysis of roughly 580 of the donors. Several of the top co-occurrence clusters appeared to be linked to parvovirus B19, influenza, CMV and Epstein-Barr virus, according to a later analysis. The classifier was reported to diagnose cytomegalovirus status with high specificity and sensitivity in both the original and validation cohorts. Specific HLA alleles were associated with 15,000 to 20,000 TCR beta sequences at a false discovery rate of 0.05 in a later analysis.

In total, 666 healthy bone marrow donors made up the cohort. All cohort members were sampled while nominally healthy, although unrecorded immune exposures were likely present. The donor was CMV seronegative and was included in the group of 352 seronegative cohort members. Each donor provided a peripheral blood sample, and peripheral blood mononuclear cells were used for TCR beta sequencing. The Qiagen DNeasy Blood Extraction Kit was used to extract genomic DNA from the blood cell samples. Recombination joined TRBV7-2 with TRBJ1-1, with no confident D gene call. The TCR comes from a male donor in good health and CMV-seronegative. The source material was PBMCs. The CDR3 region: CASSLRGNTEAFF. DNA sequence: TGTGCCAGCAGCTTGCGTGGGAACACTGAAGCTTTCTTT.